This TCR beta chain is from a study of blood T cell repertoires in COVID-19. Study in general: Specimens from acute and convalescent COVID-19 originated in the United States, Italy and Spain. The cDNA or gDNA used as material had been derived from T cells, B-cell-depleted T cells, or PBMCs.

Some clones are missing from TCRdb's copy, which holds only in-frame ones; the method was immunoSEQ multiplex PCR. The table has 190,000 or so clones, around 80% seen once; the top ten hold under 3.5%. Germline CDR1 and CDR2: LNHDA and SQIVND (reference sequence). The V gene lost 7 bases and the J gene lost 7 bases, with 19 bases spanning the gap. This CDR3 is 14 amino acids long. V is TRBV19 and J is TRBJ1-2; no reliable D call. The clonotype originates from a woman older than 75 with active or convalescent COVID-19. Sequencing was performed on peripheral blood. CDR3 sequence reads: CASTPSGNLGGYTF. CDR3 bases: TGTGCCAGTACCCCCTCCGGGAACTTAGGTGGCTACACCTTC.